The clone carrying this TCR beta chain was counted at least ten times. This record comes from a study of T cells in Graves' hyperthyroidism and ophthalmopathy. The TCR beta CDR3 regions underwent amplification using RNA transcripts as the source. During a first-round RT-PCR of the TCR CDR3, the HTBI primer set was used. TCRdb reprocessed the multiplex PCR reads with MiXCR, giving one entry per CDR3 protein. The sample has some 200,000 distinct CDR3 sequences, approximately 16% seen once. Sequencing used blood. This TCR was recovered from a woman in her fifties or sixties with Graves' hyperthyroidism.

For the CDR3, the DNA is TGTGCCAGCAGCCCCACAGCGGAGGTGCCCCAGCATTTT. It translates to CASSPTAEVPQHF. This rearrangement joins TRBV7-8 to TRBJ1-5; D ambiguous. Germline CDR1 reads SGHVS; CDR2 reads FQNEAQ. The V gene lost 5 bases and the J gene lost 9 bases, with 14 bases spanning the gap. CDR3 size: 13 residues. The full variable domain, its missing parts supplied by reference TRBV7-8 and TRBJ1-5, is GAGVSQSPRYKVAKRGQDVALRCDPISGHVSLFWYQQALGQGPEFLTYFQNEAQLDKSGLPSDRFFAERPEGSVSTLKIQRTQQEDSAVYLCASSPTAEVPQHFGDGTRLSIL.